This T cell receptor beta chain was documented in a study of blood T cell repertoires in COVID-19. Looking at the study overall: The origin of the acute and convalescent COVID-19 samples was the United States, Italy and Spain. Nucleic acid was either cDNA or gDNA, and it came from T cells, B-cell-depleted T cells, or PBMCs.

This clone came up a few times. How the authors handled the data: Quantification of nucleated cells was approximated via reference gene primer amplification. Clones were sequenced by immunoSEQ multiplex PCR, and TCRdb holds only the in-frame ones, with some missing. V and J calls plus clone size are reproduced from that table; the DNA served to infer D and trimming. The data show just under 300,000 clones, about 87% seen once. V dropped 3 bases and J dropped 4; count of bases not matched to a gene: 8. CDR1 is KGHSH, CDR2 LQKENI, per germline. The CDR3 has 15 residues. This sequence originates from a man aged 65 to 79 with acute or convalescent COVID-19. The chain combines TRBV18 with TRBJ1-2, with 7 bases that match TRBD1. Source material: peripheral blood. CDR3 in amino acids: CASSPRGGAGYGYTF. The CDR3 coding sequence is TGTGCCAGCTCACCTCGAGGGGGCGCGGGCTATGGCTACACCTTC.